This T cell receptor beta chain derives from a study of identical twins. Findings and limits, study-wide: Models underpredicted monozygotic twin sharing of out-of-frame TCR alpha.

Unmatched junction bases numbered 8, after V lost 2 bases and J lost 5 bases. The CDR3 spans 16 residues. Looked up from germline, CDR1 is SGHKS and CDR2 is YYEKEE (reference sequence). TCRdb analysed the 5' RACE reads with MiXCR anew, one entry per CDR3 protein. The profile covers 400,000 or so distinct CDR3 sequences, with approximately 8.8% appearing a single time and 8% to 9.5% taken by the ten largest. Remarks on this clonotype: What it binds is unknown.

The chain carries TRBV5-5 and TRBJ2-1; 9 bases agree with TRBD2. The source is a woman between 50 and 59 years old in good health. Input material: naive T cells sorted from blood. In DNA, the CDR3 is TGTGCCAGCAGCTTTTGGCACCAGCGGGGGGACAATGAGCAGTTCTTC. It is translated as CASSFWHQRGDNEQFF.